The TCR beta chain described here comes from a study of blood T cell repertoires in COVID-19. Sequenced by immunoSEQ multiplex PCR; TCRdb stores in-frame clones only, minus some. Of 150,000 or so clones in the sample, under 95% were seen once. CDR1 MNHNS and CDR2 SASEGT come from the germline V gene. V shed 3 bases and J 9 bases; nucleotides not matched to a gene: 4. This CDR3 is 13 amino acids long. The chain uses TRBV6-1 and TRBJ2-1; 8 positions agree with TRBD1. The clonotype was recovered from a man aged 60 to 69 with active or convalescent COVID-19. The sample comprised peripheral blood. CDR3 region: CASSEDRVGEQFF. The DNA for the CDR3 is TGTGCCAGCAGTGAGGACAGGGTGGGTGAGCAGTTCTTC.